The 16 T cell receptor beta chains below all came from one sample that was sequenced in a study of cytotoxic CD8 clonotypes in ibrutinib-treated CLL. The method was immunoSEQ multiplex PCR; TCRdb's version includes in-frame clones alone and lacks a portion of them. The profile shows 100,000 to 150,000 clones, around 85% of them singletons. This specimen consisted of PBMCs, obtained after 24 months of ibrutinib treatment. Receptors were obtained from a human donor with chronic lymphocytic leukemia.

The chain combines TRBV5-1 with TRBJ1-1; unclear D gene. V shed 2 bases and J shed 1 base, with 9 bases lying between them. The CDR3 totals 14 residues. Per the germline V gene, CDR1 is SGHRS and CDR2 is YFSETQ. For the CDR3, the DNA is TGCGCCAGCAGCTTTTCGGCGGAGAACACTGAAGCTTTCTTT. This gives the protein CASSFSAENTEAFF.

This chain joins TRBV11-1 and TRBJ1-1; possibly TRBD1 for D (5 bases). The CDR3 consists of 13 residues. Deletions cut 5 bases from V and 11 bases from J, with 18 bases between. Germline V lookup: CDR1 SGHAT, CDR2 FQDESV (reference sequence). CDR3 in amino acids: CASSPRGRRGAFF. The DNA of the CDR3 is TGTGCCAGCAGCCCTCGGGGCAGGCGGGGTGCTTTCTTT.

This clone was recorded only once. The chain recombines TRBV28 with TRBJ2-7, with D possibly matching TRBD1 (6 bases). This CDR3 region has 14 residues. V lost 3 bases and J lost 0, with 9 bases in between. CDR1 is MDHEN and CDR2 is SYDVKM in the germline V gene. The CDR3 protein is CASSFGGYSYEQYF. As DNA, the CDR3 is TGTGCCAGCAGTTTTGGGGGCTACTCCTACGAGCAGTACTTC.

The chain combines TRBV7-9 with TRBJ2-3; 8 bases map to TRBD1. Trimming cost V 2 bases and J 1 base; bases outside gene matches: 8. Germline lookup yields CDR1 SEHNR and CDR2 FQNEAQ (reference sequence). This CDR3 region has 17 residues. CDR3 region: CASSLSGTGIGTDTQYF. CDR3 coding DNA: TGTGCCAGCAGCTTATCTGGGACAGGCATCGGCACAGATACGCAGTATTTT.

V is TRBV7-2 and J is TRBJ2-5; D perhaps matches TRBD2 (6 bases). Germline-derived CDR1 and CDR2 are SGHTA and FQGNSA. This CDR3 is 14 amino acids long. V lost 5 bases, J lost 4 bases, and 14 bases lay in between. CDR3 DNA sequence: TGTGCCAGCAGCCCCTGGGGCGGGATAGAGACCCAGTACTTC. Encoded protein: CASSPWGGIETQYF.

The chain is built from TRBV10-3 and TRBJ1-5; D possibly corresponds to TRBD1 (6 bases). The ends were cut back, 10 bases at V and 0 bases at J, with 16 bases in the middle. The CDR3 totals 15 residues. Germline-derived CDR1 and CDR2 are ENHRY and SYGVKD. The DNA for the CDR3 is TGTGCCACCAGCGCACAGGGAGGTAGCAATCAGCCCCAGCATTTT. This codes for CATSAQGGSNQPQHF.

V is TRBV29-1 and J is TRBJ1-2; 9 bases agree with TRBD1. Germline V gene sequence: CDR1 SQVTM, CDR2 ANQGSEA. V was pared by 6 bases and J by 0 bases, with 5 bases of the junction left unmatched. The CDR3 has 14 residues. The CDR3 spells CSVVDRGSNYGYTF. The CDR3 DNA reads as TGCAGCGTCGTAGACAGGGGGTCTAACTATGGCTACACCTTC.

This chain connects TRBV2 to TRBJ2-5, with a tentative D call TRBD2 (5 bases). The CDR3 is 11 amino acids. Trimming removed 10 bases at V and 7 bases at J, with 13 bases between. CDR1 and CDR2 (germline): SNHLY, FYNNEI. DNA of the CDR3: TGTGCCACCGCCGCTGAGGGGACCCAGTACTTC. As protein: CATAAEGTQYF.

This sequence joins TRBV28 and TRBJ2-7; no clear D gene. The CDR3 loop spans 12 amino acids. V was cut by 4 bases and J by 4 bases, with 8 bases left in between. The germline V gene encodes CDR1 MDHEN and CDR2 SYDVKM. CDR3 DNA sequence: TGTGCCAGCAGTTCTCTGCCGTACGAGCAGTACTTC. Its protein is CASSSLPYEQYF.

This clone was observed once. V usage is TRBV4-3 and J usage is TRBJ1-2; 8 nucleotides agree with TRBD1. Germline V gene sequence: CDR1 LGHNA, CDR2 YSLEER. This CDR3 is built from 15 residues. With 0 bases clipped from V and 3 bases from J, the junction kept 3 bases outside the gene matches. CDR3 DNA sequence: TGCGCCAGCAGCCAAGAGGACAGGGATGACTATGGCTACACCTTC. Protein product: CASSQEDRDDYGYTF.

This rearrangement joins TRBV25-1 to TRBJ2-7, with D possibly TRBD1 on 5 matching bases. V shed 1 base and J shed 6 bases, with 19 bases lying between them. Looked up from germline, CDR1 is MGHDK and CDR2 is SYGVNS. The CDR3 spans 16 residues. Here the CDR3 DNA reads TGTGCCAGCAGTGAATCGTGGTCGTTGCCTGGGGCCGAGCAGTACTTC. It codes for CASSESWSLPGAEQYF.

This chain uses TRBV19 with TRBJ2-7, with 7 bases matching TRBD2. Germline V gene lookup returns CDR1 LNHDA and CDR2 SQIVND (reference sequence). V trimming: 4 bases; J trimming: 0 bases; junction bases outside the gene matches: 6. The CDR3 sequence is 15 residues long. Written as DNA, the CDR3 is TGTGCCAGTAGTACCCCTAGCGGTTACTCCTACGAGCAGTACTTC. Translating gives CASSTPSGYSYEQYF.

The rearrangement joins TRBV11-2 to TRBJ1-1; unclear D gene. V gave up 6 bases and J gave up 4 bases, with 18 bases separating them. The CDR3 runs to 15 residues. Germline-derived CDR1 and CDR2 are SGHAT and FQNNGV. The CDR3 spells CASRIPGKSLTEAFF. CDR3 sequence (DNA): TGTGCCAGCAGAATTCCGGGAAAAAGCCTCACTGAAGCTTTCTTT. Looking up the rest from reference TRBV11-2 and TRBJ1-1 gives the full variable domain: EAGVAQSPRYKIIEKRQSVAFWCNPISGHATLYWYQQILGQGPKLLIQFQNNGVVDDSQLPKDRFSAERLKGVDSTLKIQPAKLEDSAVYLCASRIPGKSLTEAFFGQGTRLTVV.

The chain uses TRBV2 and TRBJ2-1; no firm D call. CDR3 length equals 9 residues. With 8 bases removed from V and 9 bases from J, the gap between germline ends came to 5 bases. The germline CDR1 and CDR2 sequences are SNHLY and FYNNEI. CDR3 nucleotides: TGTGCCAGCGGAGCTGAGCAGTTCTTC. Its translation: CASGAEQFF.

The chain carries TRBV5-1 and TRBJ1-3; D is possibly TRBD1 (5 bases). The CDR3 runs 16 residues. The V and J ends lost 1 base and 0 bases respectively, with 11 bases between them. Per germline, CDR1 SGHRS and CDR2 YFSETQ. CDR3 in amino acids: CASSLHGTDSGNTIYF. CDR3 nucleotide sequence: TGCGCCAGCAGCTTGCACGGGACCGACTCTGGAAACACCATATATTTT.

The count of this clone is one. V and J are TRBV5-4 and TRBJ2-5, with a weak D call TRBD2 (6 bases). Looked up from germline, CDR1 is SGHNT and CDR2 is YYREEE (reference sequence). The CDR3 sequence is 15 residues long. Trimming cost V 4 bases and J 2 bases, with 15 bases left between them. DNA for the CDR3: TGTGCCAGCAGCCTGGGACTCAAGGGACAAGAGACCCAGTACTTC. Translated: CASSLGLKGQETQYF.